This T cell receptor (beta chain) was profiled in a study of T cell responses to AZD1222 COVID-19 vaccine. Points from the study as a whole: Clonal diversity was possibly underestimated, and the donors were mostly white British, with more females. Seropositive AZD1222 recipients at baseline numbered only five or six. Regions left unmutated in variants are reportedly the target of nearly half of spike-specific TCRs.

Measured with immunoSEQ multiplex PCR; TCRdb has only the in-frame clones, and not every one. The data contain 150,000 or so clones, roughly 90% of them singletons. Second-dose intervals of approximately 4 or approximately 12 weeks were pooled. The table lists this clone with a count of one. Antigen: not known. Other DNA sequences in this sample translate to the same CDR3. V dropped 0 bases and J dropped 4 bases, with 3 bases sitting between them. The CDR3 extends over 11 amino acids. Germline CDR1 DFQATT, CDR2 SNEGSKA (reference sequence). The sequence was collected from an adult who received the AZD1222 COVID-19 vaccine. The V call is TRBV20-1, the J call TRBJ2-5, with D uncertain. The sequences come from peripheral blood, collected 28 days after the second AZD1222 dose. This CDR3 is CSARDGETQYF. In DNA, the CDR3 is TGCAGTGCTAGAGACGGAGAGACCCAGTACTTC.